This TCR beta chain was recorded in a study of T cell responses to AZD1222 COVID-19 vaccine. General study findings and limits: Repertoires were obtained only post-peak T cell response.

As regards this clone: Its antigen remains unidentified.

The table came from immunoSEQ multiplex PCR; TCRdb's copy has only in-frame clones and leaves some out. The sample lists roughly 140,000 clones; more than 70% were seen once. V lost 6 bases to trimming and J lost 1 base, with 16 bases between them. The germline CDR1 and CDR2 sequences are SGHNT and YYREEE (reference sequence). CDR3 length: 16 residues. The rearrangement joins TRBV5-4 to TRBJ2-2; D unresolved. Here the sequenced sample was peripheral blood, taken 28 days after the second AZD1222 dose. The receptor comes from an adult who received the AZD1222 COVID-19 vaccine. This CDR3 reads CASTIGLSRNTGELFF. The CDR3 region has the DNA TGTGCCAGCACCATTGGTTTATCGAGGAACACCGGGGAGCTGTTTTTT.